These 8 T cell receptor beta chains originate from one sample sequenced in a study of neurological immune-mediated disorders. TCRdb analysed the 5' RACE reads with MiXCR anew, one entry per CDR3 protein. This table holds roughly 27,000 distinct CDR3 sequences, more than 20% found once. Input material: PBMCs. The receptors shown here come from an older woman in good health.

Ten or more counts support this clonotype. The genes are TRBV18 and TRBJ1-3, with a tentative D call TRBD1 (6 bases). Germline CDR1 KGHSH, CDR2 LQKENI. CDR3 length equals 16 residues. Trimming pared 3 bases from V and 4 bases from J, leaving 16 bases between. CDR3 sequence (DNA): TGTGCCAGCTCACCGTTCAGGGGAGTGAGCGGAAACACCATATATTTT. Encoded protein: CASSPFRGVSGNTIYF.

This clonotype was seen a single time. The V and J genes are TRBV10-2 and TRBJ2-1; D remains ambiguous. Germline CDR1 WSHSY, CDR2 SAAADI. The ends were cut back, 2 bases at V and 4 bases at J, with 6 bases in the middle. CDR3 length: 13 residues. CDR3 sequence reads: CASSETPYNEQFF. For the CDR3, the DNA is TGCGCCAGCAGTGAGACCCCGTACAATGAGCAGTTCTTC.

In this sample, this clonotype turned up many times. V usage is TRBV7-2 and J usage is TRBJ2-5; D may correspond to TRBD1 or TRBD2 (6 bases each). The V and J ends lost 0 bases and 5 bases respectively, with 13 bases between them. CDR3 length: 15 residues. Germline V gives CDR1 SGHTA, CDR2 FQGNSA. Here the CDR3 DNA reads TGTGCCAGCAGCTTAGCCTCCACAGGGAGGGAGACCCAGTACTTC. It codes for CASSLASTGRETQYF.

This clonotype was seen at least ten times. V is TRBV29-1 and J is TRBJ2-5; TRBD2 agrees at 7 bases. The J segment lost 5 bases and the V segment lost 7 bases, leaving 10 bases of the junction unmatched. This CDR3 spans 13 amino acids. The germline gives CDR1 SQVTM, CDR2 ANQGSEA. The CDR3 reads CSAGAWGGETQYF. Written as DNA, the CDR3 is TGCAGCGCTGGGGCCTGGGGGGGGGAGACCCAGTACTTC. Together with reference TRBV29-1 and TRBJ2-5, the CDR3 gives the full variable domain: SAVISQKPSRDICQRGTSLTIQCQVDSQVTMMFWYRQQPGQSLTLIATANQGSEATYESGFVIDKFPISRPNLTFSTLTVSNMSPEDSSIYLCSAGAWGGETQYFGPGTRLLVL.

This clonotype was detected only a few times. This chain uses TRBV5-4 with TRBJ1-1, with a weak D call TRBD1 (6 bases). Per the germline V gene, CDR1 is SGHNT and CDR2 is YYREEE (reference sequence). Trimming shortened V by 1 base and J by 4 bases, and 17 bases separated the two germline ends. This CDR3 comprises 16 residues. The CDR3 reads CASSLRWGARLTEAFF. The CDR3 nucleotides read TGTGCCAGCAGCTTGAGATGGGGGGCACGTCTCACTGAAGCTTTCTTT.

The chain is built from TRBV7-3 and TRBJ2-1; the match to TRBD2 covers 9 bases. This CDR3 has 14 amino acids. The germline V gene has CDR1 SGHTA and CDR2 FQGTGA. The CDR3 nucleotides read TGTATCAGCAGCCCCACGGGACTAGCAAATGAGCAGTTCTTC. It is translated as CISSPTGLANEQFF.

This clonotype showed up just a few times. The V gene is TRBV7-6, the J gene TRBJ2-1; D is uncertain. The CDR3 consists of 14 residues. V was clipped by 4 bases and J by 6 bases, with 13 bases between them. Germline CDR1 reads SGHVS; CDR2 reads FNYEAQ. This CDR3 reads CASSSFLMLNEQFF. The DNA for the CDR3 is TGTGCCAGCAGCTCTTTCCTTATGCTCAATGAGCAGTTCTTC.

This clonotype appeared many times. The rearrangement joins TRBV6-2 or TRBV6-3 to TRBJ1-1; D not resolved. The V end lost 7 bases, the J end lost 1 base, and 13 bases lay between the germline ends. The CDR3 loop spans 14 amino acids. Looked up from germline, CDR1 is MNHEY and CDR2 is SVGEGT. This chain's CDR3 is CASNPMWGNTEAFF. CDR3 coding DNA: TGTGCCAGCAATCCCATGTGGGGGAACACTGAAGCTTTCTTT.